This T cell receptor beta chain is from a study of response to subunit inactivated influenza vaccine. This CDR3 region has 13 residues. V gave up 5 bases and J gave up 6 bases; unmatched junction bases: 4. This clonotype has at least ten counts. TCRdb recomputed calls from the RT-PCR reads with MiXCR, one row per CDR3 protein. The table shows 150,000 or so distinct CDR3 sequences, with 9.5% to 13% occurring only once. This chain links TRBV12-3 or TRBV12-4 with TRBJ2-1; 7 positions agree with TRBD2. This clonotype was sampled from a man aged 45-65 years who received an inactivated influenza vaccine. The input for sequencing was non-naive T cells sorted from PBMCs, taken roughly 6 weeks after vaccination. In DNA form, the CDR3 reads TGTGCCAGCAGTAGCGGGGCCTCCAATGAGCAGTTCTTC. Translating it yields CASSSGASNEQFF.